The 24 T cell receptor beta chains presented below share a single source sample, sequenced in a study of cytomegalovirus exposure and HLA in healthy donors. PCR amplification relied on 60 Vbeta primers (plus 13 Jbeta primers). Sequencing used immunoSEQ multiplex PCR; TCRdb keeps in-frame clones, though not all of them. This sample has more than 95,000 clones, with 83% found just once. The sequencing input was PBMCs. The receptors derive from a man younger than 35 in good health and CMV-seronegative.

This chain joins TRBV9 and TRBJ2-3; 13 nucleotides align to TRBD2. Germline V gene sequence: CDR1 SGDLS, CDR2 YYNGEE. The V segment lost 3 bases and the J segment 3 bases; nucleotides outside the gene matches: 7. The CDR3 has 17 residues. The CDR3 nucleotides read TGTGCCAGCAGCGCCCCATTGACTAGCGGGAGGACAGATACGCAGTATTTT. Its translation: CASSAPLTSGRTDTQYF.

A note on this clone: This CDR3 is also generated by other DNA sequences in the sample. This chain joins TRBV10-3 and TRBJ1-1, with a weak D call TRBD1 (6 bases). The germline V gene has CDR1 ENHRY and CDR2 SYGVKD. Trimming left V 0 bases short and J 1 base short, with 9 bases between. The CDR3 runs 15 residues. The CDR3 DNA is TGTGCCATCAGTGAGTCGACAGGCGGGAACACTGAAGCTTTCTTT. It codes for CAISESTGGNTEAFF.

The CDR3 DNA is TGTGCCAGCAGTTACTTCGAGGGGGCTGAGCAGTACTTC. Its protein is CASSYFEGAEQYF. The V gene is TRBV6-6, the J gene TRBJ2-7, with 7 bases aligning to TRBD1. Trimming took 1 base from V and 7 from J; bases not matched to a gene: 4. The CDR3 spans 13 residues. The germline V gene has CDR1 MNHNY and CDR2 SVGAGI (reference sequence).

The chain joins TRBV28 to TRBJ1-1, with a weak D call TRBD1 (6 bases). The CDR3 consists of 14 residues. Trimming stripped 3 bases from V and 4 bases from J, with 12 bases between. From germline, CDR1 is MDHEN and CDR2 SYDVKM. The CDR3 DNA follows: TGTGCCAGCAGTTTGGCAGGGGTTCTCACTGAAGCTTTCTTT. Amino acid sequence: CASSLAGVLTEAFF. The complete variable domain, with remaining parts taken from reference TRBV28 and TRBJ1-1, reads DVKVTQSSRYLVKRTGEKVFLECVQDMDHENMFWYRQDPGLGLRLIYFSYDVKMKEKGDIPEGYSVSREKKERFSLILESASTNQTSMYLCASSLAGVLTEAFFGQGTRLTVV.

The chain joins TRBV27 to TRBJ1-5; 11 bases align to TRBD1. The CDR3 contains 16 residues. Per the germline V gene, CDR1 is MNHEY and CDR2 is SMNVEV (reference sequence). J was trimmed by 3 bases and V by 5 bases; bases with no gene match: 6. The CDR3, as DNA: TGTGCCAGCAGTACTGGGACAGGGGGAGCCAATCAGCCCCAGCATTTT. This gives the protein CASSTGTGGANQPQHF.

This clone has just one count. V usage is TRBV29-1 and J usage is TRBJ2-3, with 9 bases fitting TRBD2. CDR3 length: 16 residues. The J segment lost 0 bases and the V segment lost 4 bases, leaving 8 bases of the junction unmatched. The germline gives CDR1 SQVTM, CDR2 ANQGSEA. The CDR3 sequence: CSVASGTGTSTDTQYF. CDR3 DNA: TGCAGCGTTGCTAGCGGGACCGGGACTAGCACAGATACGCAGTATTTT.

The chain uses TRBV28 and TRBJ1-2; D may be TRBD1 (5 bases). This CDR3 has 11 amino acids. Germline V gives CDR1 MDHEN, CDR2 SYDVKM. Trimming pared 5 bases from V and 4 bases from J, leaving 5 bases between. This CDR3 is CASSDSYGYTF. The CDR3, as DNA: TGTGCCAGCAGTGACAGCTATGGCTACACCTTC.

The chain combines TRBV19 with TRBJ2-7, with a tentative D call TRBD2 (5 bases). In germline, CDR1 is LNHDA, CDR2 SQIVND (reference sequence). The CDR3 loop spans 15 amino acids. With 6 bases removed from V and 3 bases from J, the gap between germline ends came to 18 bases. Here the CDR3 reads CASRFDPGYNYEQYF. CDR3 nucleotides: TGTGCCAGTAGATTCGACCCGGGATATAACTACGAGCAGTACTTC. Filled out from reference TRBV19 and TRBJ2-7, the complete variable domain reads DGGITQSPKYLFRKEGQNVTLSCEQNLNHDAMYWYRQDPGQGLRLIYYSQIVNDFQKGDIAEGYSVSREKKESFPLTVTSAQKNPTAFYLCASRFDPGYNYEQYFGPGTRLTVT.

This chain connects TRBV27 to TRBJ1-5; D remains unclear. Germline assignment: CDR1 MNHEY and CDR2 SMNVEV (reference sequence). Trimming left V 8 bases short and J 5 bases short, with 16 bases between. CDR3 length: 14 amino acids. The CDR3 reads CASGLGGGYQPQHF. In DNA form, the CDR3 reads TGTGCCAGCGGCTTAGGTGGAGGGTATCAGCCCCAGCATTTT.

The chain carries TRBV2 and TRBJ1-2, with 9 bases identical to TRBD1. Losses at the gene ends were 7 bases for V and 6 bases for J; bases not matched to a gene: 15. Germline CDR1 SNHLY, CDR2 FYNNEI. The CDR3 is 16 residues long. In DNA form, the CDR3 reads TGTGCCAGCACCCCGGGACAGGGCCTTGGTTACGATGGCTACACCTTC. Translated: CASTPGQGLGYDGYTF. Full variable domain (rest looked up from reference TRBV2 and TRBJ1-2): EPEVTQTPSHQVTQMGQEVILRCVPISNHLYFYWYRQILGQKVEFLVSFYNNEISEKSEIFDDQFSVERPDGSNFTLKIRSTKLEDSAMYFCASTPGQGLGYDGYTFGSGTRLTVV.

This sequence joins TRBV9 and TRBJ1-1, with TRBD1 matching over 8 bases. The germline V gene has CDR1 SGDLS and CDR2 YYNGEE. There are 15 residues in the CDR3. J was trimmed by 2 bases and V by 3 bases; bases with no gene match: 6. The CDR3 loop is CASSALRGQNTEAFF. CDR3 bases: TGTGCCAGCAGCGCCCTCAGGGGGCAAAACACTGAAGCTTTCTTT.

The chain couples TRBV19 to TRBJ2-7, with TRBD1 matching 8 bases. This CDR3 is 18 amino acids long. Trimming at V came to 2 bases and at J to 0 bases, leaving 12 bases not matched to a gene. Germline loops: CDR1 LNHDA, CDR2 SQIVND (reference sequence). CDR3 DNA: TGTGCCAGTAGTATAAAAGAGAGTAACAGGGGGTACTCCTACGAGCAGTACTTC. It translates to CASSIKESNRGYSYEQYF.

Only a few counts were recorded for this clone. The V call is TRBV29-1, the J call TRBJ1-2; no firm D call. The CDR3 sequence is 12 residues long. Trimming removed 7 bases from V and 5 bases from J, with 14 bases in between. The germline CDR1 and CDR2 sequences are SQVTM and ANQGSEA. The DNA for the CDR3 is TGCAGCGCCGATGAAAACGGGTATGGCTACACCTTC. This sequence encodes CSADENGYGYTF.

The chain combines TRBV7-2 with TRBJ2-3; 11 bases are shared with TRBD2. CDR3 length: 17 amino acids. Trimming at V came to 5 bases and at J to 2 bases, leaving 9 bases not matched to a gene. In germline, CDR1 is SGHTA, CDR2 FQGNSA. The DNA for the CDR3 is TGTGCCAGCAGCCAAGGACTAGCGGGCCGTTCCACAGATACGCAGTATTTT. Protein sequence: CASSQGLAGRSTDTQYF.

The V gene is TRBV13, the J gene TRBJ1-2; the match to TRBD1 covers 7 bases. V shed 4 bases, J shed 0 bases, and the junction held 5 bases outside the gene matches. The CDR3 is 15 amino acids. Germline CDR1 reads PRHDT; CDR2 reads FYEKMQ (reference sequence). The CDR3 protein is CASSSRQGPNYGYTF. The CDR3 nucleotides are TGTGCCAGCAGCTCCCGACAGGGCCCTAACTATGGCTACACCTTC. Using reference TRBV13 and TRBJ1-2 for the parts outside the CDR3, the full variable domain is AAGVIQSPRHLIKEKRETATLKCYPIPRHDTVYWYQQGPGQDPQFLISFYEKMQSDKGSIPDRFSAQQFSDYHSELNMSSLELGDSALYFCASSSRQGPNYGYTFGSGTRLTVV.

This clone was recorded only once. The rearrangement links TRBV7-3 to TRBJ2-7; 7 nucleotides agree with TRBD2. This CDR3 has 13 residues. Germline-derived CDR1 and CDR2 are SGHTA and FQGTGA. The trim removed 2 bases at V and 6 bases at J, leaving 4 bases unmatched. CDR3 in amino acids: CASSLLTGGEQYF. In DNA, the CDR3 is TGTGCCAGCAGCTTATTAACGGGAGGCGAGCAGTACTTC.

This chain links TRBV7-3 with TRBJ2-3; D unresolved. Trimming stripped 1 base from V and 0 bases from J, with 8 bases between. This CDR3 region has 15 residues. Germline CDR1 is SGHTA and CDR2 is FQGTGA. This CDR3 is CASSLNSRSTDTQYF. CDR3 coding DNA: TGTGCCAGCAGCTTAAACAGCCGGAGCACAGATACGCAGTATTTT. Full variable domain (remainder filled in from reference TRBV7-3 and TRBJ2-3): GAGVSQTPSNKVTEKGKYVELRCDPISGHTALYWYRQSLGQGPEFLIYFQGTGAADDSGLPNDRFFAVRPEGSVSTLKIQRTERGDSAVYLCASSLNSRSTDTQYFGPGTRLTVL.

V gene TRBV5-6 combines with J gene TRBJ1-1; D remains unclear. The CDR3 is made up of 12 amino acids. The V and J ends lost 6 bases and 7 bases respectively, with 13 bases between them. Germline V gene sequence: CDR1 SGHDT, CDR2 YYEEEE. Here the CDR3 reads CASKSPGSEAFF. CDR3 coding DNA: TGTGCCAGCAAGTCCCCTGGCAGTGAAGCTTTCTTT.

This clone appeared a few times. The rearrangement joins TRBV2 to TRBJ2-1; D ambiguous. There are 14 residues in the CDR3. Per germline, CDR1 SNHLY and CDR2 FYNNEI. With 2 bases removed from V and 5 bases from J, the gap between germline ends came to 10 bases. This CDR3 is CASSENLIDNEQFF. The CDR3 DNA reads TGTGCCAGCAGTGAAAATCTGATAGACAATGAGCAGTTCTTC.

The chain uses TRBV28 and TRBJ2-3, with unresolved D. This CDR3 spans 15 amino acids. Germline values: CDR1 MDHEN, CDR2 SYDVKM. V lost 4 bases and J lost 0, with 11 bases in between. The CDR3 bases are TGTGCCAGCAGTTCCGTTGGCCTTAGCACAGATACGCAGTATTTT. Translated, it gives CASSSVGLSTDTQYF.

The genes are TRBV28 and TRBJ2-1; D is perhaps TRBD2 (7 bases). The V gene lost 7 bases and the J gene lost 0 bases, with 16 bases spanning the gap. This CDR3 spans 16 amino acids. The V gene's germline CDR1 is MDHEN and CDR2 SYDVKM. Written as DNA, the CDR3 is TGTGCCAGCACCCGATCGGGGGGCTCCTCCTACAATGAGCAGTTCTTC. Protein: CASTRSGGSSYNEQFF.

This chain links TRBV7-8 with TRBJ2-2; 12 nucleotides line up with TRBD2. CDR3 length equals 17 residues. V lost 2 bases and J lost 5; bases outside the gene matches: 6. CDR1 is SGHVS, CDR2 FQNEAQ, per germline. The chain's CDR3 is CASSLLAGGPETGELFF. CDR3 DNA: TGTGCCAGCAGCTTACTAGCGGGAGGGCCTGAAACCGGGGAGCTGTTTTTT.

DNA for the CDR3: TGTGCCAGCAGCTTCTGGGACAGGGACAAGGCCCTCTATGGCTACACCTTC. Amino acid sequence: CASSFWDRDKALYGYTF. The chain uses TRBV7-8 and TRBJ1-2, with 9 bases fitting TRBD1. Germline assignment: CDR1 SGHVS and CDR2 FQNEAQ. The J segment lost 4 bases and the V segment lost 3 bases, leaving 12 bases of the junction unmatched. CDR3 size: 17 residues.

With regard to this clone: At one end, the junction sequence differs from germline, possibly due to a read error. The chain's CDR3 is CGGRIYNEQFF. The CDR3 DNA is TGTGGCGGGAGGATCTACAATGAGCAGTTCTTC. The chain joins TRBV29-1 to TRBJ2-1; 8 positions match TRBD2. CDR1 is SQVTM and CDR2 is ANQGSEA in the germline V gene. CDR3 size: 11 residues.